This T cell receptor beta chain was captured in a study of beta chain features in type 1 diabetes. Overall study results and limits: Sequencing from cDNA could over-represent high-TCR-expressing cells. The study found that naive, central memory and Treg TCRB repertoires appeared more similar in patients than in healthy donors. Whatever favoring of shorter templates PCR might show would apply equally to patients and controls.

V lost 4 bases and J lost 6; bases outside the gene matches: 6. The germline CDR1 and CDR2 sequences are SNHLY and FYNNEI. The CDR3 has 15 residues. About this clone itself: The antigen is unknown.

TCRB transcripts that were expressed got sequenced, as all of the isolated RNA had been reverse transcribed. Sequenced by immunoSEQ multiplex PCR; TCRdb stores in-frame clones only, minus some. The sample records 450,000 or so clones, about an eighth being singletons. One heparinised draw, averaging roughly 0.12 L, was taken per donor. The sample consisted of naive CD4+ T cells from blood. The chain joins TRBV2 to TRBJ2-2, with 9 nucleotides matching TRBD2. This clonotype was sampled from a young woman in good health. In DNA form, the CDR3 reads TGTGCCAGCAGTGGACAAGCGGGAGGACCCGGGGAGCTGTTTTTT. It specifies CASSGQAGGPGELFF. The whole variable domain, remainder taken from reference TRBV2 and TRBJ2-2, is EPEVTQTPSHQVTQMGQEVILRCVPISNHLYFYWYRQILGQKVEFLVSFYNNEISEKSEIFDDQFSVERPDGSNFTLKIRSTKLEDSAMYFCASSGQAGGPGELFFGEGSRLTVL.